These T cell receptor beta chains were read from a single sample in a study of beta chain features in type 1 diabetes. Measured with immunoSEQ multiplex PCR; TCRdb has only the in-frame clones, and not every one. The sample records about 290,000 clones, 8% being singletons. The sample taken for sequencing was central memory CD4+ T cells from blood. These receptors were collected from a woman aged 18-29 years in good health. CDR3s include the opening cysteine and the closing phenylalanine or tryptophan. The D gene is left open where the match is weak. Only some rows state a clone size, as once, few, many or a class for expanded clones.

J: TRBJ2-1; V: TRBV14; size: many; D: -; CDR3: CASSLYRDLEQFF
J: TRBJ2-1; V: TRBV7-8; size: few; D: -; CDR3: CASLIRDPQAGEQFF
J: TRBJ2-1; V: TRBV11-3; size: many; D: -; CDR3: CASSLGGLSYNEQFF
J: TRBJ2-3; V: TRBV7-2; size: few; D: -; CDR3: CASSFGGTDTQYF
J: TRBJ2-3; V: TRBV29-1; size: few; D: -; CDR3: CSVEGFHTDTQYF
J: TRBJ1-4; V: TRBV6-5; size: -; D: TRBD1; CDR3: CASSGGQGTGKLFF
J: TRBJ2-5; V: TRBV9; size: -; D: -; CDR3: CASSAHQETQYF
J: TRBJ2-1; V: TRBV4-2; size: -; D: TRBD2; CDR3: CASSQVAGGRGGNEQFF
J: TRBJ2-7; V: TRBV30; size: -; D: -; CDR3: CAWSAGFEQYF
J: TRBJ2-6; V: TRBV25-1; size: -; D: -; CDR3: CASSPHGRGPSGANVLTF
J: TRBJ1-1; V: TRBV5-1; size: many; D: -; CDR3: CASSRVQGQGAFF
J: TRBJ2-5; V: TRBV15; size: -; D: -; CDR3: CATSRDRGQETQYF
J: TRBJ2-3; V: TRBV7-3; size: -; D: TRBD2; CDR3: CASSLIAGVTDTQYF
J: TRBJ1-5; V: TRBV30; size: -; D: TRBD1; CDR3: CAWSRGTGHQPQHF
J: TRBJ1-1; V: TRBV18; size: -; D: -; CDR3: CASSPLENTEAFF
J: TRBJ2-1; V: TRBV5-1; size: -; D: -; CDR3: CASSLHRQNNEQFF
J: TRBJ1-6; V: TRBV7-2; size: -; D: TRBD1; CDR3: CASSLPLGQVGDNSPLHF
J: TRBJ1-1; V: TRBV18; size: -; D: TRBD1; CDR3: CASALGGGSEAFF
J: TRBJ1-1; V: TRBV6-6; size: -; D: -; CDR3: CASSLRDLEAFF
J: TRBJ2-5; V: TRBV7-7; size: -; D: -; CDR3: CASSPIKRGETQYF
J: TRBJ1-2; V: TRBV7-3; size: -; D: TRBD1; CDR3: CASSFSLTGDTF
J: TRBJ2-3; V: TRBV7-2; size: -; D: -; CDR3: CASSLAGADTQYF
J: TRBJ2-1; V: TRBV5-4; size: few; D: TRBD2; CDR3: CASRATSGSSYNEQFF
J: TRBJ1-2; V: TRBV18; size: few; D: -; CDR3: CASSPLGGEEGYGYTF
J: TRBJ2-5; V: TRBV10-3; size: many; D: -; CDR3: CAISEAGQETQYF
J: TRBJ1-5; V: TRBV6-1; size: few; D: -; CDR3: CASSEGRSNQPQHF
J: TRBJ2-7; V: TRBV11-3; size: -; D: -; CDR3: CASSPRGTAYEQYF
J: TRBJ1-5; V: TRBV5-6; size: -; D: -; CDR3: CASSLGPDQPQHF
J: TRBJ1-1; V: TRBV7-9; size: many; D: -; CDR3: CASSNNVGNTEAFF
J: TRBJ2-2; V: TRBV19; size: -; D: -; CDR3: CASRQGHNTGELFF
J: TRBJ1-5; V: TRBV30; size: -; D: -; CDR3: CAWSGSNQPQHF
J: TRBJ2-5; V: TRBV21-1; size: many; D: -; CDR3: CASSSRPGQGKSETQYF
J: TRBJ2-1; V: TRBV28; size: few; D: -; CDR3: CASSSGQSYNEQFF
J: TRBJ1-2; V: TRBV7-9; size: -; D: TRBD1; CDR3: CASSSRQGDGYTF
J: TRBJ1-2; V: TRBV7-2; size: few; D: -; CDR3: CASSPTAGSSGYTF
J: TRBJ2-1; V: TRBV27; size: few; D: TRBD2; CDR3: CASRSNPSGGYNEQFF
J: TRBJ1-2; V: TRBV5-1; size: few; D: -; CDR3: CASSFEGLDGYTF
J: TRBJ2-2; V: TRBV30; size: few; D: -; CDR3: CAFGVLRTPNSRSTGELFF
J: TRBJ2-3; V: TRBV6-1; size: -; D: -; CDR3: CASPGSGGAGNTQYF
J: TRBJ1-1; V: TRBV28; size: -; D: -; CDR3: CASSLREPFSMNTEAFF
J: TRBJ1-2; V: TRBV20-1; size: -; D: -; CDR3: CSAPPVYGYTF